What follows are 16 T cell receptor beta chains derived from one specimen sequenced in a study of Ad26.COV2.S vaccination and SARS-CoV-2 variants. Treatment described: about 20 received Ad26.COV2.S at low or high dose, single or two shots; roughly 5 received placebo; per-sample allocation not given. Day 63 after the first vaccine or placebo injection was the time point for sampling. Data came from immunoSEQ multiplex PCR; TCRdb stores just in-frame clones and leaves some out. The repertoire holds hundreds of thousands of clones, with more than 70% as singletons. The sequenced sample was peripheral blood, obtained in a trial of Ad26.COV2.S vaccine versus placebo. The receptors derive from a person between 18 and 59 years old who received the Ad26.COV2.S COVID-19 vaccine or a placebo.

Only one count was recorded for this clone. The chain employs TRBV2 and TRBJ1-5, with D tentatively TRBD1 (6 bases). There are 14 residues in the CDR3. Between the trimmed V and J ends, which lost 10 bases and 1 base, there was a span of 14 bases. Germline-derived CDR1 and CDR2 are SNHLY and FYNNEI. The CDR3 DNA sequence: TGTGCCACCCAACAGGGAGGCAGCAATCAGCCCCAGCATTTT. The encoded protein is CATQQGGSNQPQHF.

The J gene is TRBJ1-6, the V gene TRBV6-5; 9 positions match TRBD1. The CDR3 runs 16 residues. The germline V gene has CDR1 MNHEY and CDR2 SVGAGI. J gave up 5 bases and V 2 bases, and 4 bases lay outside the gene matches. The CDR3 sequence: CASSYTTGGDNSPLHF. The CDR3 region has the DNA TGTGCCAGCAGTTACACCACAGGGGGCGATAATTCACCCCTCCACTTT.

The V call is TRBV30, the J call TRBJ2-3; D may be TRBD2 (6 bases). Trimming removed 1 base from V and 4 bases from J, with 9 bases in between. This CDR3 has 13 residues. The germline V gene encodes CDR1 GTSNPN and CDR2 SVGIG (reference sequence). The CDR3 sequence: CAWSGRGADTQYF. CDR3 nucleotide sequence: TGTGCCTGGAGTGGTCGCGGGGCAGATACGCAGTATTTT.

This chain joins TRBV29-1 and TRBJ2-7, with 9 bases lining up with TRBD1. This CDR3 is built from 14 residues. Looked up from germline, CDR1 is SQVTM and CDR2 is ANQGSEA. Losses at the gene ends were 4 bases for V and 4 bases for J; bases not matched to a gene: 8. This CDR3 is CSVASGQGSYEQYF. The CDR3 DNA reads as TGCAGCGTTGCCTCAGGACAGGGGTCGTACGAGCAGTACTTC.

J is TRBJ2-5 and V is TRBV13, with 10 positions matching TRBD1. There are 15 residues in the CDR3. Germline-derived CDR1 and CDR2 are PRHDT and FYEKMQ (reference sequence). V was pared by 6 bases and J by 7 bases, with 11 bases of the junction left unmatched. The CDR3 region has the DNA TGTGCCAGCAGTCCGGGACAGGGGTCTCGTGGGACCCAGTACTTC. Its protein is CASSPGQGSRGTQYF.

V gene TRBV7-3 combines with J gene TRBJ2-1, with D perhaps given as TRBD1 or TRBD2 (6 bases each). The CDR3 loop spans 17 amino acids. V was trimmed by 10 bases and J by 9 bases, leaving 31 bases between them. CDR1 is SGHTA, CDR2 FQGTGA, per germline. This CDR3 is CATLQGGEGGSVGEQFF. The CDR3 DNA sequence: TGTGCCACCTTACAGGGAGGTGAGGGGGGAAGCGTCGGTGAGCAGTTCTTC.

The chain recombines TRBV7-6 with TRBJ2-5; 15 nucleotides match TRBD2. Germline assignment: CDR1 SGHVS and CDR2 FNYEAQ. V lost 6 bases to trimming and J lost 4 bases; unmatched junction nucleotides: 3. The CDR3 is 15 amino acids. CDR3 protein: CASRRTSGRGETQYF. The CDR3 coding sequence is TGTGCCAGCAGGAGGACTAGCGGGAGGGGAGAGACCCAGTACTTC.

The chain combines TRBV12-5 with TRBJ1-5; TRBD1 is a possible D gene (6 bases). The CDR3 runs to 17 residues. Trimming took off 1 base at V and 2 bases at J, with 15 bases between the two ends. Germline loops: CDR1 LGHNT, CDR2 FRNRAP. The CDR3 sequence: CASGLGQTGTGNQPQHF. The CDR3 region has the DNA TGTGCTAGTGGTTTGGGACAGACAGGCACAGGCAATCAGCCCCAGCATTTT.

The V and J genes are TRBV7-2 and TRBJ2-3; maybe TRBD1 (6 bases). Trimming stripped 2 bases from V and 3 bases from J, with 18 bases between. The V gene's germline CDR1 is SGHTA and CDR2 FQGNSA. The CDR3 has 17 amino acids. The CDR3 here is CASSLRDRLRLTDTQYF. The CDR3 nucleotides are TGTGCCAGCAGCTTACGTGACAGGTTAAGGCTTACAGATACGCAGTATTTT.

The chain employs TRBV7-8 and TRBJ2-7; 8 bases fit TRBD2. The CDR3 loop spans 14 amino acids. V shed 4 bases, J shed 5 bases, and the junction held 7 bases outside the gene matches. The V gene's germline CDR1 is SGHVS and CDR2 FQNEAQ. For the CDR3, the DNA is TGTGCCAGCAGCTCCTCGGGAGGGCAAGACGAGCAGTACTTC. This encodes CASSSSGGQDEQYF.

The rearrangement uses TRBV5-5 and TRBJ2-5; TRBD2 matches 9 bases. J was trimmed by 4 bases and V by 0 bases; bases with no gene match: 7. The germline V gene has CDR1 SGHKS and CDR2 YYEKEE (reference sequence). The CDR3 consists of 16 residues. The CDR3 DNA reads as TGTGCCAGCAGCTTGGTAGGGACTAGCCCAAGAGAGACCCAGTACTTC. Protein: CASSLVGTSPRETQYF.

This chain links TRBV19 with TRBJ2-7; TRBD2 matches at 8 bases. Germline-derived CDR1 and CDR2 are LNHDA and SQIVND (reference sequence). The J segment lost 0 bases and the V segment lost 5 bases, leaving 3 bases of the junction unmatched. The CDR3 covers 14 residues. The DNA for the CDR3 is TGTGCCAGTAGTGTTAGCGGGAACTCCTACGAGCAGTACTTC. Translation gives CASSVSGNSYEQYF. Complete variable domain (other parts from reference TRBV19 and TRBJ2-7): DGGITQSPKYLFRKEGQNVTLSCEQNLNHDAMYWYRQDPGQGLRLIYYSQIVNDFQKGDIAEGYSVSREKKESFPLTVTSAQKNPTAFYLCASSVSGNSYEQYFGPGTRLTVT.

This clone was seen once. The chain links TRBV19 to TRBJ2-7; D may be TRBD1 or TRBD2 (5 bases each). This CDR3 has 14 residues. Germline CDR1 is LNHDA and CDR2 is SQIVND (reference sequence). V lost 5 bases and J lost 7, with 18 bases in between. The CDR3 nucleotides read TGTGCCAGTAGTTTCAATGGGGTCGAGGGGGAGCAGTACTTC. Translated, it gives CASSFNGVEGEQYF.

In DNA form, the CDR3 reads TGTGCCAGCTCACGTAGGGGGCAAGGAAGCAATCAGCCCCAGCATTTT. Translation: CASSRRGQGSNQPQHF. The chain uses TRBV18 and TRBJ1-5; 7 positions match TRBD1. Germline V lookup: CDR1 KGHSH, CDR2 LQKENI. The CDR3 has 16 residues. V lost 4 bases, J lost 1 base, and 7 bases stayed unmatched.

The V gene is TRBV30, the J gene TRBJ2-1; D is unclear. The V end lost 2 bases, the J end lost 8 bases, and 10 bases lay between the germline ends. The CDR3 loop spans 12 amino acids. Germline CDR1 reads GTSNPN; CDR2 reads SVGIG (reference sequence). CDR3 sequence reads: CAWSLLGHEQFF. CDR3 sequence (DNA): TGTGCCTGGAGTTTATTAGGGCATGAGCAGTTCTTC.

The chain carries TRBV7-3 and TRBJ2-5, with 10 nucleotides matching TRBD2. Per the germline V gene, CDR1 is SGHTA and CDR2 is FQGTGA. J was trimmed by 6 bases and V by 5 bases; bases with no gene match: 9. CDR3 size: 15 residues. The CDR3 loop is CASSSSGGSGKTQYF. CDR3 coding DNA: TGTGCCAGCAGCAGTAGCGGGGGGTCAGGGAAGACCCAGTACTTC.